The 11 T cell receptor beta chains reported below all come from one sample, sequenced in a study of T cells after yellow fever vaccination. In TCRdb, the 5' RACE reads were re-called with MiXCR into one record per CDR3 protein. The repertoire holds just under 600,000 distinct CDR3 sequences, with about 13% as singletons. The input for sequencing was PBMCs, taken on the day of the yellow fever booster vaccination. These receptors originate from a man aged 25 to 45 who received the YFV17D yellow fever vaccine.

The V and J genes are TRBV6-2 or TRBV6-3 and TRBJ1-2; TRBD1 aligns across 7 bases. The CDR3 runs to 15 residues. Germline lookup yields CDR1 MNHEY and CDR2 SVGEGT. V gave up 6 bases and J gave up 3 bases; unmatched junction bases: 10. DNA of the CDR3: TGTGCCAGCAGCCCTTGGGACAGCGGACACTATGGCTACACCTTC. Translating it yields CASSPWDSGHYGYTF.

This clonotype turned up a few times. Here the CDR3 DNA reads TGCGCCAGCAGCCCAGACTCTTCCAATGAGCAGTTCTTC. Residues: CASSPDSSNEQFF. J is TRBJ2-1 and V is TRBV5-1; D is ambiguous. This CDR3 region has 13 residues. Per germline, CDR1 SGHRS and CDR2 YFSETQ. V was shortened by 4 bases and J by 6 bases, with 11 bases between the two germline ends.

This rearrangement joins TRBV6-2 or TRBV6-3 to TRBJ2-1; tentatively, D is TRBD1 (5 bases). Deletions cut 7 bases from V and 5 bases from J, with 15 bases between. CDR1 is MNHEY, CDR2 SVGEGT, per germline. This CDR3 contains 14 residues. CDR3 sequence: CASKTAGFDNEQFF. The CDR3 coding sequence is TGTGCCAGCAAAACGGCAGGGTTCGACAATGAGCAGTTCTTC.

CDR3: CASSLVSVGPGELFF. The CDR3 DNA is TGTGCCAGCAGTTTAGTATCGGTGGGCCCCGGGGAGCTGTTTTTT. The chain has TRBV12-3 or TRBV12-4 and TRBJ2-2, with unresolved D. The V and J ends lost 1 base and 6 bases respectively, with 12 bases between them. This CDR3 comprises 15 residues.

This clonotype has more than one count but fewer than ten. This chain uses TRBV28 with TRBJ1-2; D unresolved. The length of the CDR3 is 12 residues. The V end was cut by 3 bases, the J end by 6 bases, with 8 bases between. Germline V gene sequence: CDR1 MDHEN, CDR2 SYDVKM. CDR3: CASSLGWHGYTF. The CDR3 DNA follows: TGTGCCAGCAGTTTGGGTTGGCATGGCTACACCTTC.

CDR3 residues: CASSHRQTYGYTF. The CDR3 nucleotides read TGCGCCAGCAGCCATAGACAGACCTATGGCTACACCTTC. This sequence joins TRBV4-3 and TRBJ1-2; maybe TRBD1 (5 bases). V lost 3 bases and J lost 4, with 9 bases in between. Germline lookup yields CDR1 LGHNA and CDR2 YSLEER. The CDR3 runs to 13 residues.

The rearrangement joins TRBV10-3 to TRBJ2-5, with 8 bases fitting TRBD2. The CDR3 has 16 residues. V lost 5 bases, J lost 4 bases, and 12 bases stayed unmatched. Per the germline V gene, CDR1 is ENHRY and CDR2 is SYGVKD. In DNA, the CDR3 is TGTGCCATCAGTAGAGCGGGAGTGAAACAGGGAGAGACCCAGTACTTC. As protein: CAISRAGVKQGETQYF.

The gene calls are TRBV27 and TRBJ1-5; D gene uncertain. The CDR3 length is 12 residues. V was clipped by 3 bases and J by 5 bases, with 5 bases between them. Germline V CDR1 and CDR2: MNHEY, SMNVEV (reference sequence). The CDR3 DNA follows: TGTGCCAGCAGTTTCCCCGATCAGCCCCAGCATTTT. It is translated as CASSFPDQPQHF.

This clonotype was counted a few times. The chain has TRBV28 and TRBJ2-6; no reliable D call. The germline CDR1 and CDR2 sequences are MDHEN and SYDVKM. Trimming cost V 2 bases and J 0 bases, with 8 bases left between them. CDR3 length: 16 amino acids. In DNA, the CDR3 is TGTGCCAGCAGTTTACAGCCTTACTCTGGGGCCAACGTCCTGACTTTC. This translates into CASSLQPYSGANVLTF.

This clonotype was observed a few times. The gene calls are TRBV20-1 and TRBJ2-7; 9 bases align to TRBD1. This CDR3 has 13 amino acids. The germline gives CDR1 DFQATT, CDR2 SNEGSKA (reference sequence). For the CDR3, the DNA is TGCAGCCTGGACAGGGGCAACCCCTACGAGCAGTACTTC. This sequence encodes CSLDRGNPYEQYF.

CDR3 in amino acids: CASSPPQRRTNEQFF. CDR3 in DNA: TGTGCCAGCTCACCACCACAGCGGAGGACCAATGAGCAGTTCTTC. The chain links TRBV18 to TRBJ2-1, with D perhaps matching TRBD2 (5 bases). Per germline, CDR1 KGHSH and CDR2 LQKENI. This CDR3 contains 15 residues. Trimming stripped 0 bases from V and 6 bases from J, with 12 bases between. The full variable domain, completed using reference TRBV18 and TRBJ2-1, is NAGVMQNPRHLVRRRGQEARLRCSPMKGHSHVYWYRQLPEEGLKFMVYLQKENIIDESGMPKERFSAEFPKEGPSILRIQQVVRGDSAAYFCASSPPQRRTNEQFFGPGTRLTVL.